Listed below are T cell receptor beta chains from one sample, sequenced in a study of siplizumab effects on memory and regulatory T cells. Sequencing was performed with immunoSEQ multiplex PCR; in TCRdb, only in-frame clones are kept and a portion is missing. The repertoire holds about 91,000 clones, around 97% seen once, with around 0.029% in the top ten. The sample was naive CD4+ T cells sorted from blood. The receptors shown here come from a human donor in good health. Both conserved end residues are part of each CDR3. Each record gives: V gene, J gene, CDR3 protein.

V: TRBV11-3; J: TRBJ1-3; CDR3: CASSQGQGASGNTIYF
V: TRBV14; J: TRBJ2-2; CDR3: CASSHGFLAGELFF
V: TRBV29-1; J: TRBJ1-2; CDR3: CSAARGYGYTF
V: TRBV4-1; J: TRBJ2-2; CDR3: CASRRGKRGAGTGELFF
V: TRBV27; J: TRBJ1-2; CDR3: CASSDNPGQGFLYGYTF
V: TRBV11-1; J: TRBJ2-3; CDR3: CASSLGLAGVETQYF
V: TRBV7-9; J: TRBJ1-4; CDR3: CASSETNDRGREKLFF
V: TRBV29-1; J: TRBJ2-7; CDR3: CSVCLGSAYEQYF
V: TRBV30; J: TRBJ1-3; CDR3: CAWSVLARGGNTIYF
V: TRBV19; J: TRBJ1-5; CDR3: CASSSNQPQHF
V: TRBV14; J: TRBJ2-6; CDR3: CASSRQGNSGANVLTF
V: TRBV7-2; J: TRBJ1-5; CDR3: CASSSRGYSNQPQHF
V: TRBV19; J: TRBJ1-1; CDR3: CASRRDSMNTEAFF
V: TRBV7-9; J: TRBJ2-3; CDR3: CASSLGLARDTQYF
V: TRBV12-5; J: TRBJ2-7; CDR3: CASGFRLSSYEQYF
V: TRBV6-5; J: TRBJ1-1; CDR3: CASRNRQMVDTEAFF
V: TRBV6-5; J: TRBJ2-3; CDR3: CASSYSNELTDTQYF
V: TRBV19; J: TRBJ1-6; CDR3: CASSGTGGHSPLHF
V: TRBV7-2; J: TRBJ1-1; CDR3: CASSFLGAGTEAFF
V: TRBV5-1; J: TRBJ2-3; CDR3: CASSVGTGRADTQYF
V: TRBV11-2; J: TRBJ2-7; CDR3: CASTSLQGTFEQYF
V: TRBV11-2; J: TRBJ2-1; CDR3: CASSLITGYNEQFF
V: TRBV4-1; J: TRBJ2-5; CDR3: CASSRPGQKEETQYF
V: TRBV11-2; J: TRBJ1-1; CDR3: CASAGGAGQGTEAFF
V: TRBV7-8; J: TRBJ2-5; CDR3: CASSWDRQETQYF
V: TRBV6-1; J: TRBJ2-3; CDR3: CASSEQFGQSTDTQYF
V: TRBV5-8; J: TRBJ1-4; CDR3: CASSLVRGVGLFF
V: TRBV5-5; J: TRBJ2-7; CDR3: CASSPTHPYEQYF
V: TRBV28; J: TRBJ2-7; CDR3: CASSSVGQGSGEQYF
V: TRBV5-6; J: TRBJ1-1; CDR3: CASSFSTAWGTEAFF
V: TRBV4-3; J: TRBJ1-4; CDR3: CASSQDRGREKLFF
V: TRBV5-1; J: TRBJ1-3; CDR3: CASSFRTGDSGNTIYF
V: TRBV19; J: TRBJ2-3; CDR3: CASSVKTGTDTQYF
V: TRBV5-1; J: TRBJ2-5; CDR3: CASSKSGGAFAETQYF
V: TRBV7-3; J: TRBJ1-1; CDR3: CASSLLGTGNTEAFF